Shown below are 16 T cell receptor beta chains from a single sample sequenced in a study of blood T cell repertoires in COVID-19. The data were produced by immunoSEQ multiplex PCR, yet TCRdb's version contains in-frame clones alone and is incomplete. Seen here are 140,000 to 150,000 clones, around 87% observed once, and the top ten hold around 6.1%. Source material: peripheral blood. These receptors originate from a man at least 80 years old with acute or convalescent COVID-19.

The chain recombines TRBV6-5 with TRBJ2-7, with TRBD1 identical over 11 bases. This CDR3 comprises 15 residues. With V trimmed by 0 bases and J by 2 bases, 0 bases remained unmatched. Germline CDR1 and CDR2: MNHEY and SVGAGI. This chain's CDR3 is CASSYSGQGAYEQYF. The CDR3 DNA is TGTGCCAGCAGTTACTCGGGACAGGGGGCCTACGAGCAGTACTTC.

This clone was seen only once. The CDR3 spells CASSPFRQATNEKLFF. The CDR3 region has the DNA TGTGCCAGCAGTCCCTTCCGACAGGCGACTAATGAAAAACTGTTTTTT. This chain joins TRBV28 and TRBJ1-4; the D gene is possibly TRBD1 (6 bases). Germline CDR1 reads MDHEN; CDR2 reads SYDVKM. V was clipped by 5 bases and J by 2 bases, with 15 bases between them. The CDR3 loop spans 16 amino acids. Full variable domain (missing parts from reference TRBV28 and TRBJ1-4): DVKVTQSSRYLVKRTGEKVFLECVQDMDHENMFWYRQDPGLGLRLIYFSYDVKMKEKGDIPEGYSVSREKKERFSLILESASTNQTSMYLCASSPFRQATNEKLFFGSGTQLSVL.

In its sample, this clone was seen once. This sequence joins TRBV2 and TRBJ1-1; TRBD1 agrees at 11 bases. Germline V CDR1 and CDR2: SNHLY, FYNNEI. The CDR3 is 14 residues long. V gave up 3 bases and J gave up 7 bases; unmatched junction bases: 4. The chain's CDR3 is CASSEVGTGGEAFF. DNA for the CDR3: TGTGCCAGCAGTGAGGTCGGGACAGGGGGTGAAGCTTTCTTT.

This clone came up once. The chain couples TRBV30 to TRBJ1-1, with 9 bases identical to TRBD1. J was trimmed by 4 bases and V by 6 bases; bases with no gene match: 9. There are 14 residues in the CDR3. Germline V gives CDR1 GTSNPN, CDR2 SVGIG (reference sequence). The CDR3 sequence is CACIQGAGSTEAFF. CDR3 nucleotides: TGTGCCTGTATACAGGGGGCTGGTTCCACTGAAGCTTTCTTT.

This clone was counted only a few times. The chain couples TRBV3-1 (or the pseudogene TRBV3-2) to TRBJ1-1, with 10 bases fitting TRBD1. The trim removed 4 bases at V and 5 bases at J, leaving 4 bases unmatched. The CDR3 spans 14 residues. Germline-derived CDR1 and CDR2 are LGHDT and YNNKEL (reference sequence). The CDR3 region has the DNA TGTGCCAGCAGCCCGGACAGGGGGAGGACTGAAGCTTTCTTT. Residues: CASSPDRGRTEAFF.

V gene TRBV7-2 combines with J gene TRBJ2-6; D gene ambiguous. Germline V CDR1 and CDR2: SGHTA, FQGNSA. The CDR3 length is 15 residues. V was trimmed by 2 bases and J by 0 bases, leaving 5 bases between them. The chain's CDR3 is CASSLFVSGANVLTF. As DNA, the CDR3 is TGTGCCAGCAGCTTATTCGTCTCTGGGGCCAACGTCCTGACTTTC.

The chain combines TRBV5-1 with TRBJ2-7; 8 nucleotides line up with TRBD1. The length of the CDR3 is 17 residues. Germline V lookup: CDR1 SGHRS, CDR2 YFSETQ. V was pared by 4 bases and J by 4 bases, with 16 bases of the junction left unmatched. The CDR3 loop reads CASSQKRQGAAAYEQYF. CDR3 in DNA: TGCGCCAGCAGCCAAAAACGTCAGGGGGCAGCGGCTTACGAGCAGTACTTC.

V and J are TRBV19 and TRBJ2-1, with TRBD2 identical over 12 bases. Germline CDR1 LNHDA, CDR2 SQIVND (reference sequence). The CDR3 spans 16 residues. V trimming: 3 bases; J trimming: 6 bases; junction bases outside the gene matches: 6. DNA of the CDR3: TGTGCCAGTAGTATCCTAGCGGGAGGGCCACGCAATGAGCAGTTCTTC. It specifies CASSILAGGPRNEQFF.

The chain employs TRBV5-1 and TRBJ2-3, with 13 positions matching TRBD2. The germline V gene encodes CDR1 SGHRS and CDR2 YFSETQ. This CDR3 has 18 amino acids. V shed 4 bases, J shed 0 bases, and the junction held 8 bases outside the gene matches. For the CDR3, the DNA is TGCGCCAGCAGCGCGGGACTAGCGGGACCAACCAGCACAGATACGCAGTATTTT. Translation: CASSAGLAGPTSTDTQYF.

V gene TRBV28 combines with J gene TRBJ1-2; 9 bases agree with TRBD1. Germline CDR1 and CDR2: MDHEN and SYDVKM. The V gene end was trimmed by 6 bases and the J gene end by 7 bases; junction bases not matched to a gene: 12. This CDR3 contains 15 residues. DNA of the CDR3: TGTGCCAGCAGCGGGGGGGTGGACAGGGGCTCTGGCTACACCTTC. As protein: CASSGGVDRGSGYTF.

In this sample, this clone turned up many times. The rearrangement joins TRBV10-1 to TRBJ2-2; 8 nucleotides match TRBD1. The germline V gene encodes CDR1 WNHNN and CDR2 SYGVQD (reference sequence). This CDR3 contains 15 residues. Trimming took 3 bases from V and 4 from J; bases not matched to a gene: 4. CDR3 DNA sequence: TGCGCCAGCAGTGACAGGGGGCTGAGCACCGGGGAGCTGTTTTTT. This encodes CASSDRGLSTGELFF.

Only one count was recorded for this clone. CDR3 coding DNA: TGCGCCAGCAGCTTGGGCTGGACAGGGGGGAACACTGAAGCTTTCTTT. It is translated as CASSLGWTGGNTEAFF. The chain links TRBV5-1 to TRBJ1-1, with 10 positions matching TRBD1. J gave up 1 base and V 0 bases, and 3 bases lay outside the gene matches. This CDR3 has 16 residues. Per germline, CDR1 SGHRS and CDR2 YFSETQ.

A note on this clone: In the same sample, other DNA sequences code for this CDR3. The V and J genes are TRBV10-3 and TRBJ1-3, with D perhaps matching TRBD1 (6 bases). CDR1 ENHRY and CDR2 SYGVKD come from the germline V gene. CDR3 length: 15 residues. V gave up 0 bases and J gave up 3 bases, with 9 bases separating them. CDR3 bases: TGTGCCATCAGTGAGTCAACAGGGAGTGGAAACACCATATATTTT. Its translation is CAISESTGSGNTIYF.

The chain uses TRBV25-1 and TRBJ2-1, with 9 bases identical to TRBD2. CDR1 MGHDK and CDR2 SYGVNS come from the germline V gene. The V and J ends lost 4 bases and 7 bases, in that order; junction bases with no gene match: 8. CDR3 length equals 15 residues. The CDR3 region has the DNA TGTGCCAGCAGTGTGGGGCGGGAGGGCCCGAATGAGCAGTTCTTC. It encodes CASSVGREGPNEQFF.

The chain joins TRBV19 to TRBJ2-7; 10 bases are a match to TRBD2. Germline V gene data show CDR1 as LNHDA and CDR2 as SQIVND (reference sequence). The J segment lost 7 bases and the V segment lost 10 bases, leaving 10 bases of the junction unmatched. The length of the CDR3 is 13 residues. In nucleotides, the CDR3 is TGTGCCACCAAAGCGGGAGGGCCGGGGGAGCAGTACTTC. Translation: CATKAGGPGEQYF. Drawing the rest from reference TRBV19 and TRBJ2-7, the complete variable domain is DGGITQSPKYLFRKEGQNVTLSCEQNLNHDAMYWYRQDPGQGLRLIYYSQIVNDFQKGDIAEGYSVSREKKESFPLTVTSAQKNPTAFYLCATKAGGPGEQYFGPGTRLTVT.

The chain combines TRBV27 with TRBJ1-6; 8 positions match TRBD1. The CDR3 consists of 16 residues. Germline V gives CDR1 MNHEY, CDR2 SMNVEV (reference sequence). J was trimmed by 7 bases and V by 5 bases; bases with no gene match: 10. Here the CDR3 DNA reads TGTGCCAGCAGTCTCTCAACAGGGGGGGGGAATTCACCCCTCCACTTT. It is translated as CASSLSTGGGNSPLHF.